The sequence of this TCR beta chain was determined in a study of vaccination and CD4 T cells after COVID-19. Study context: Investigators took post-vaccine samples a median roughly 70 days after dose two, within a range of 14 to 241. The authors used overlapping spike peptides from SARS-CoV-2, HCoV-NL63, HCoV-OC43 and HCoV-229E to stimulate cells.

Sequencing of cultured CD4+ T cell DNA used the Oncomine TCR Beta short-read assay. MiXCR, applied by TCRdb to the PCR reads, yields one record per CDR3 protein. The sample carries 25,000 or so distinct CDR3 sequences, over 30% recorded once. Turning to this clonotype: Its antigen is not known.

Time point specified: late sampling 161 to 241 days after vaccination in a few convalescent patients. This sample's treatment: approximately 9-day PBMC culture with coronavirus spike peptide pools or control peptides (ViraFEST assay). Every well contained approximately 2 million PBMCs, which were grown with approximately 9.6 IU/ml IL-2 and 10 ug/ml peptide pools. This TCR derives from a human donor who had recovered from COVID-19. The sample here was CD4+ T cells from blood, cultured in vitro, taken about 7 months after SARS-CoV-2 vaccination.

The CDR3 is CSAAVRTEAFF. The CDR3 DNA reads as TGCAGCGCCGCCGTTCGTACTGAAGCTTTCTTT. The J gene is TRBJ1-1, the V gene TRBV29-1; D remains unclear. The CDR3 has 11 residues. The germline gives CDR1 SQVTM, CDR2 ANQGSEA. Trimming took 7 bases from V and 5 from J, leaving 11 bases between them.